The next 3 T cell receptor beta chains were all read from a single sample in a study of T cells in Graves' hyperthyroidism and ophthalmopathy (dated by TCRdb to between 2018 and 2021). Library construction relied on multiplex PCR. TCRdb names Illumina HiSeq 2000 as the instrument used. TCR beta CDR3 regions were amplified from RNA transcripts. The first round of RT-PCR for the TCR CDR3 was performed with the HTBI primer set and the Qiagen OneStep RT-PCR kit. Through fastp at Q25 and MiXCR, TCRdb rebuilt clones from the public reads, retaining in-frame beta chains. Entries are consolidated by CDR3 protein sequence, retaining the most common genes and DNA. In this sample the table shows 550,000 to 850,000 distinct CDR3 sequences, roughly 20% of which occur a single time. Over 15% of the sample comes from the top ten. Sequenced: blood. Every receptor here comes from a woman aged 45-59 years with Graves' hyperthyroidism that later progressed to Graves' ophthalmopathy.

In this sample, this clonotype turned up many times. The chain's CDR3 is CASSSWTGDGYTF. The CDR3 DNA follows: TGTGCCAGCAGTTCATGGACAGGGGATGGCTACACCTTC. The genes are TRBV2 and TRBJ1-2; 9 bases line up with TRBD1. The CDR3 is made up of 13 amino acids. The V segment lost 5 bases and the J segment 6 bases; nucleotides outside the gene matches: 4. CDR1 SNHLY and CDR2 FYNNEI come from the germline V gene.

The J gene is TRBJ2-1, the V gene TRBV29-1; D might be TRBD1 or TRBD2, each matching 6 bases. The CDR3 length is 13 residues. Trimming removed 7 bases from V and 6 bases from J, with 16 bases in between. Germline CDR1 reads SQVTM; CDR2 reads ANQGSEA. The CDR3 bases are TGCAGCGGGGGGGACACAATGCGCAATGAGCAGTTCTTC. Encoded protein: CSGGDTMRNEQFF.

This clonotype was found many times. The chain combines TRBV7-8 with TRBJ2-5; the match to TRBD2 covers 10 bases. The CDR3 loop spans 15 amino acids. Germline V lookup: CDR1 SGHVS, CDR2 FQNEAQ. V trimming: 5 bases; J trimming: 1 base; junction bases outside the gene matches: 4. The CDR3 loop reads CASSTSGEPQETQYF. The CDR3 bases are TGTGCCAGCAGCACTAGCGGGGAACCCCAAGAGACCCAGTACTTC.